This entry features one TCR beta chain sequence. Its specificity is unknown. J lost 4 bases, V lost 5 bases, and 8 bases had no gene match. The CDR3 runs to 15 residues. CDR1 and CDR2 from the germline V gene are MDHEN and SYDVKM. Separate from the approximately 720-subject first cohort was the approximately 110-subject validation cohort, to which the donors belonged. This entry is derived from a study of cytomegalovirus exposure and HLA in healthy donors. Clones were sequenced by immunoSEQ multiplex PCR, and TCRdb holds only the in-frame ones, with some missing. The sample includes tens of thousands of clones, 97% of them seen just once. Study-level points and caveats: A few CMV-associated chains were confirmed in vitro to be specific for CMV antigens. With high specificity and sensitivity, the classifier reportedly diagnosed cytomegalovirus status. A subsequent analysis found that TCR clusters from the first cohort also tended to co-occur in the roughly 120 validation repertoires, with approximately 95% of cluster scores above 0.

The sequence was collected from a woman aged 18-30 years in good health and CMV-seropositive. The sample comprised PBMCs. The V and J genes are TRBV28 and TRBJ2-1; 7 bases fit TRBD1. CDR3 in DNA: TGTGCCAGCAGTAGGGCCAGGGGGAATTACAATGAGCAGTTCTTC. Translating gives CASSRARGNYNEQFF.